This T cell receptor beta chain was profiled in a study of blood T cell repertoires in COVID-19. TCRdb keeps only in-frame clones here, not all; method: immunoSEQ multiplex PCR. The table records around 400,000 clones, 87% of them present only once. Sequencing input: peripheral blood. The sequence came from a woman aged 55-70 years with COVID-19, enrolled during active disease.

The CDR3 here is CASSLVSGGVEQFF. The CDR3 coding sequence is TGTGCCAGCAGCTTAGTAAGCGGGGGGGTTGAGCAGTTCTTC. This chain joins TRBV11-2 and TRBJ2-1; 10 positions agree with TRBD2. This CDR3 region has 14 residues. Germline-derived CDR1 and CDR2 are SGHAT and FQNNGV. After removal of 1 base from V and 9 bases from J, the junction contained 3 bases not matched to a gene.